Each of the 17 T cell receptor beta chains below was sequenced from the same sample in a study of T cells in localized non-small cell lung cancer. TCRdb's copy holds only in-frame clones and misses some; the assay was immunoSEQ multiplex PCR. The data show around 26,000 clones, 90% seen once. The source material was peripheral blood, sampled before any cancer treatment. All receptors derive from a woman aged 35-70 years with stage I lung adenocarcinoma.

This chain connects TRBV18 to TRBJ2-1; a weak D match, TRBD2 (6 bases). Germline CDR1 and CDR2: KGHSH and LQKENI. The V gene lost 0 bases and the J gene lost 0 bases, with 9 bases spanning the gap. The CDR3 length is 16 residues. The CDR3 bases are TGTGCCAGCTCACCACCAGGAGGGGTCTCCTACAATGAGCAGTTCTTC. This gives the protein CASSPPGGVSYNEQFF. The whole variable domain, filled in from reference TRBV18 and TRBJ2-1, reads NAGVMQNPRHLVRRRGQEARLRCSPMKGHSHVYWYRQLPEEGLKFMVYLQKENIIDESGMPKERFSAEFPKEGPSILRIQQVVRGDSAAYFCASSPPGGVSYNEQFFGPGTRLTVL.

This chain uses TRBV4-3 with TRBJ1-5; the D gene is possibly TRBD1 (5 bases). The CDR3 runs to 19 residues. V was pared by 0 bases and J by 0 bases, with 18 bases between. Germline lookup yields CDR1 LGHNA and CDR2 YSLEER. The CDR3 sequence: CASSQDPYRDRYSNQPQHF. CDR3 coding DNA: TGCGCCAGCAGCCAAGACCCCTATAGGGACCGATATAGCAATCAGCCCCAGCATTTT.

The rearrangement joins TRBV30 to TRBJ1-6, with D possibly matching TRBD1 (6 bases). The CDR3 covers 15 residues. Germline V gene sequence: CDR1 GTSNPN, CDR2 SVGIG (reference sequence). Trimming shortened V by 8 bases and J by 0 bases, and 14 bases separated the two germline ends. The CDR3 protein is CAQRRTASYNSPLHF. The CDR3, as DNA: TGTGCCCAAAGGAGGACAGCCTCCTATAATTCACCCCTCCACTTT.

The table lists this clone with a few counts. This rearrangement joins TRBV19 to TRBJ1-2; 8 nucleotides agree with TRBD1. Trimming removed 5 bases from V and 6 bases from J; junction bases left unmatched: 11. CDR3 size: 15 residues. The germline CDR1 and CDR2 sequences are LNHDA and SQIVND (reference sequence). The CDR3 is CASSPPTGEKHGYTF. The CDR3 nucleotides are TGTGCCAGTAGTCCCCCGACAGGGGAAAAACATGGCTACACCTTC. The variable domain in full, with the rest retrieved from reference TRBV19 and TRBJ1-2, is DGGITQSPKYLFRKEGQNVTLSCEQNLNHDAMYWYRQDPGQGLRLIYYSQIVNDFQKGDIAEGYSVSREKKESFPLTVTSAQKNPTAFYLCASSPPTGEKHGYTFGSGTRLTVV.

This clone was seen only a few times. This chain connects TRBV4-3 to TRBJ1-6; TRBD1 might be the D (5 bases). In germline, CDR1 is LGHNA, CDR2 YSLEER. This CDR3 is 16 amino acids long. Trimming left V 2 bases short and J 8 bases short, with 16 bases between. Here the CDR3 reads CASSQKAGAGDSPLHF. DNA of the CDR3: TGCGCCAGCAGCCAAAAAGCCGGGGCCGGCGATTCACCCCTCCACTTT.

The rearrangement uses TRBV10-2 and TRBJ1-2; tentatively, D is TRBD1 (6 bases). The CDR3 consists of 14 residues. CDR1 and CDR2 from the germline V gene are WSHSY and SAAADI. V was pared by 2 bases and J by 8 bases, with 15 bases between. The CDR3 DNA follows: TGCGCCAGCAGTGAGCAGGGGCAGGGAGTGGGCTACACCTTC. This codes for CASSEQGQGVGYTF.

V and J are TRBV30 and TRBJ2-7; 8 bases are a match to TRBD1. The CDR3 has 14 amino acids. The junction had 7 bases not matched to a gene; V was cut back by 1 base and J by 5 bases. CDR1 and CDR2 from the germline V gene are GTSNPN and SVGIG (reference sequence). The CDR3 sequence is CAWSARQGIHEQYF. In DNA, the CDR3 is TGTGCCTGGAGTGCTAGACAGGGGATCCACGAGCAGTACTTC.

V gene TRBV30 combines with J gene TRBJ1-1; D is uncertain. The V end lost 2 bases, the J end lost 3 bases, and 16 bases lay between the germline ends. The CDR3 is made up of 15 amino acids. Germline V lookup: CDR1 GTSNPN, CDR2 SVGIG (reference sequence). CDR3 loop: CAWSNFPTSDTEAFF. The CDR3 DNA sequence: TGTGCCTGGAGTAACTTCCCAACAAGTGACACTGAAGCTTTCTTT.

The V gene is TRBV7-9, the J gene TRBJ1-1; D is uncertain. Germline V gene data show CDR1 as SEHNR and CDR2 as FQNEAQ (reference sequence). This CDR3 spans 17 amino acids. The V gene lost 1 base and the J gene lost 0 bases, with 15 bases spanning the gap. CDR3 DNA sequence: TGTGCCAGCAGCTTAGAGGGTCAGCTCTTCATGAACACTGAAGCTTTCTTT. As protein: CASSLEGQLFMNTEAFF.

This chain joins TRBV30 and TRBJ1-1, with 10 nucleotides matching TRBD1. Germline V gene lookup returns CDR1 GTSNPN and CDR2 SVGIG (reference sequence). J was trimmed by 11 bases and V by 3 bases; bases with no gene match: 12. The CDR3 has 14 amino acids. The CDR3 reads CAWSLQTGGKGAFF. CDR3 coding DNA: TGTGCCTGGAGCCTTCAGACAGGGGGCAAGGGGGCTTTCTTT.

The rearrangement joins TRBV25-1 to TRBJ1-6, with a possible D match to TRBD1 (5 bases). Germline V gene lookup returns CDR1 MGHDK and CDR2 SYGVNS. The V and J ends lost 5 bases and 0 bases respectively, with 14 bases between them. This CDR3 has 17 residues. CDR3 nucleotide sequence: TGTGCCAGCAGTCAAACAGGCTCCGTCTCCTATAATTCACCCCTCCACTTT. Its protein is CASSQTGSVSYNSPLHF.

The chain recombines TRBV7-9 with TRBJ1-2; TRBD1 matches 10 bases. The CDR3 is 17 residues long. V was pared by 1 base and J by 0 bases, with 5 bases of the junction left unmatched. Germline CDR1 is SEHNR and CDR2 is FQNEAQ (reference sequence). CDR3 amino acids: CASSLDGTGATNYGYTF. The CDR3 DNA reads TGTGCCAGCAGCTTAGATGGGACAGGGGCGACTAACTATGGCTACACCTTC.

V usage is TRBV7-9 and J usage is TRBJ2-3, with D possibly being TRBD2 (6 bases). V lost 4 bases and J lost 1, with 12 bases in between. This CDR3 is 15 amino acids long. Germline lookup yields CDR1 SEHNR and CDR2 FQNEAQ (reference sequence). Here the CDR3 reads CASSWRASGTDTQYF. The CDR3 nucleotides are TGTGCCAGCAGCTGGAGGGCTAGCGGCACAGATACGCAGTATTTT.

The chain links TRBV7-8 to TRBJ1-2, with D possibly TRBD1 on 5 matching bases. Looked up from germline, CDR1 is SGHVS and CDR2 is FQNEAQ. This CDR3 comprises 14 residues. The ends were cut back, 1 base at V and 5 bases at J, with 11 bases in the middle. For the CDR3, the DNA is TGTGCCAGCAGCTTAGGGGGGATGGGGTATGGCTACACCTTC. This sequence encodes CASSLGGMGYGYTF.

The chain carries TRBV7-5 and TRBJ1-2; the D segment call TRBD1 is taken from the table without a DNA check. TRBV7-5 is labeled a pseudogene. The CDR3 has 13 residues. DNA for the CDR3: TGTGCCAGAAGCTTCCGGGACAGCTATGGCTACACCTTC. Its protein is CARSFRDSYGYTF.

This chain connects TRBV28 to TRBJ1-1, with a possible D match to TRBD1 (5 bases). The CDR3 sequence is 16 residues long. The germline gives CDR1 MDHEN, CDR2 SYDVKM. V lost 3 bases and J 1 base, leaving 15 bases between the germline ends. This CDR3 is CASSFWDSLANTEAFF. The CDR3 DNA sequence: TGTGCCAGCAGTTTTTGGGACTCATTAGCGAACACTGAAGCTTTCTTT. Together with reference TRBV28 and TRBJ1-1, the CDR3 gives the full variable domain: DVKVTQSSRYLVKRTGEKVFLECVQDMDHENMFWYRQDPGLGLRLIYFSYDVKMKEKGDIPEGYSVSREKKERFSLILESASTNQTSMYLCASSFWDSLANTEAFFGQGTRLTVV.

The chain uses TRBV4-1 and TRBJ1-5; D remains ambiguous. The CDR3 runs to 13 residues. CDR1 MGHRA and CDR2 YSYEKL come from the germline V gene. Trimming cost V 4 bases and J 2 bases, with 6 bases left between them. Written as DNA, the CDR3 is TGCGCCAGCAGCCGTCCGGGCAATCAGCCCCAGCATTTT. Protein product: CASSRPGNQPQHF.